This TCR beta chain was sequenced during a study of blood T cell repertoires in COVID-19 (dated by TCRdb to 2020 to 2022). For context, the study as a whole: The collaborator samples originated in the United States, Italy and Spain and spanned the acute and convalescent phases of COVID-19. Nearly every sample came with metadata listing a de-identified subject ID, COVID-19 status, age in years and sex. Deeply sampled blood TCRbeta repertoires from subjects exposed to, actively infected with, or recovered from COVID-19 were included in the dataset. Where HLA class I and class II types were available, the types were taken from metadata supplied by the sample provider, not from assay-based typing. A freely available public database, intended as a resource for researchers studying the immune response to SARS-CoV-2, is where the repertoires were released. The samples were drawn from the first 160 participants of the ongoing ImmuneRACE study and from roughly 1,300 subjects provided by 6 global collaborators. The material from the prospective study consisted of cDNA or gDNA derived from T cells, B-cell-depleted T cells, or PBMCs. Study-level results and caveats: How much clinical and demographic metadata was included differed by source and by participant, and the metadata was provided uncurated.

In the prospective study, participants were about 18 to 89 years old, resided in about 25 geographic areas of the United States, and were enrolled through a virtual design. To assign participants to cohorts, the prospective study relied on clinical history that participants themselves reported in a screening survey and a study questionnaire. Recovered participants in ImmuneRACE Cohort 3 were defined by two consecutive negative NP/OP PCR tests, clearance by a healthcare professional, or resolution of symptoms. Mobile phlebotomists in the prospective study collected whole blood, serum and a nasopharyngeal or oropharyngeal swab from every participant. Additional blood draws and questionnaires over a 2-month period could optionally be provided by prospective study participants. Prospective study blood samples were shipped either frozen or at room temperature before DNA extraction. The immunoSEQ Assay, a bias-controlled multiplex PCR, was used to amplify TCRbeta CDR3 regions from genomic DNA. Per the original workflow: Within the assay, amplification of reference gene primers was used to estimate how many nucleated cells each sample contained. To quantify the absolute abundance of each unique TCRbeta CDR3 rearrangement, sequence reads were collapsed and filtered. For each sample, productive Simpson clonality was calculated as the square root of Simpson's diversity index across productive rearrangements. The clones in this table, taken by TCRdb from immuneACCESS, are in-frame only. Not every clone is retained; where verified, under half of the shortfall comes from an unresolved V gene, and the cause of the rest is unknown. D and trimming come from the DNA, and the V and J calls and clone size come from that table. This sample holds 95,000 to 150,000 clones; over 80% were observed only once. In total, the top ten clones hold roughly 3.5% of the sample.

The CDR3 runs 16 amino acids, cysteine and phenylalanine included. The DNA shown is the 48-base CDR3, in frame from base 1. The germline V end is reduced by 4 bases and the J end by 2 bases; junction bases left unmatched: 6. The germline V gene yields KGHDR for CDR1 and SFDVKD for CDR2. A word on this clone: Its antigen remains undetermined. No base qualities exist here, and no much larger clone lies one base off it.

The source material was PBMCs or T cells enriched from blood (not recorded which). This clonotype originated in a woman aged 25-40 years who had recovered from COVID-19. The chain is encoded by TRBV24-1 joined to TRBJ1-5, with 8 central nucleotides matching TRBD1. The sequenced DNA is TGTGCCACCAGTGAGGCCCGGACAGGGCGCAATCAGCCCCAGCATTTT. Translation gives CATSEARTGRNQPQHF.